The 4 T cell receptor beta chains listed next were all sequenced from one sample in a study of shared clonotypes between healthy human individuals. Clones were read by immunoSEQ multiplex PCR, and TCRdb kept only the in-frame ones, dropping some. The table has approximately 940,000 clones, about 80% seen once. The sequenced sample consisted of memory CD4+ T cells sorted from blood. Subset in this sample: CD45RA-negative fraction. The receptors were gathered from a man aged 18 to 35 in good health.

The chain uses TRBV7-9 and TRBJ2-7, with unresolved D. Germline V gene data show CDR1 as SEHNR and CDR2 as FQNEAQ (reference sequence). Trimming took 9 bases from V and 0 from J, leaving 9 bases between them. The length of the CDR3 is 12 residues. This CDR3 is CASSANSYEQYF. The CDR3 DNA reads TGTGCCAGTAGTGCTAACTCCTACGAGCAGTACTTC.

This clone was observed many times. The rearrangement joins TRBV7-2 to TRBJ1-3; D is ambiguous. V was shortened by 7 bases and J by 7 bases, with 11 bases between the two germline ends. CDR1 SGHTA and CDR2 FQGNSA come from the germline V gene. The CDR3 totals 12 residues. The CDR3 here is CASNRMSNTIYF. Written as DNA, the CDR3 is TGTGCCAGCAATAGGATGTCGAACACCATATATTTT.

The J gene is TRBJ1-2, the V gene TRBV14; D unclear. V lost 1 base and J lost 3, with 6 bases in between. CDR3 length: 13 amino acids. Germline CDR1 SGHDN, CDR2 FVKESK. For the CDR3, the DNA is TGTGCCAGCAGCCAAGTGGCGGACTATGGCTACACCTTC. It is translated as CASSQVADYGYTF.

The chain couples TRBV7-2 to TRBJ1-1; D possibly corresponds to TRBD1 (5 bases). V gave up 3 bases and J gave up 8 bases, with 16 bases separating them. Looked up from germline, CDR1 is SGHTA and CDR2 is FQGNSA. This CDR3 spans 14 amino acids. The CDR3 DNA reads TGTGCCAGCAGCTTCCTAAATATGCGGGGGGAAGCTTTCTTT. This gives the protein CASSFLNMRGEAFF.